Presented here are 4 T cell receptor beta chains from one specimen sequenced in a study of OX40 agonist ivuxolimab in advanced cancers. Produced via immunoSEQ multiplex PCR; TCRdb's table is partial and in-frame only. The sample yields 77,000 or so clones, roughly 85% seen once. Specimen: CD4+ or CD8+ T cells sorted from blood, collected in a trial of the OX40 agonist ivuxolimab. Receptor source: an adult with an advanced solid tumor such as melanoma, head and neck, liver or kidney cancer.

The chain uses TRBV21-1 and TRBJ2-4; the tabulated D call, TRBD2, remains unverified against the DNA. TRBV21-1 is labeled a pseudogene. CDR3 size: 12 residues. CDR3 region: CASSKQRNIQYF. The CDR3 DNA is TGTGCCAGCAGCAAACAACGGAACATTCAGTACTTC.

The chain recombines TRBV4-1 with TRBJ2-5; D might be TRBD2 (6 bases). The V gene's germline CDR1 is MGHRA and CDR2 YSYEKL. The ends were cut back, 2 bases at V and 5 bases at J, with 9 bases in the middle. CDR3 length: 13 amino acids. CDR3 loop: CASSQSGWETQYF. DNA of the CDR3: TGCGCCAGCAGCCAAAGCGGGTGGGAGACCCAGTACTTC.

V usage is TRBV7-2 and J usage is TRBJ1-3; possibly TRBD1 for D (5 bases). V shed 5 bases and J shed 0 bases, with 8 bases lying between them. The germline gives CDR1 SGHTA, CDR2 FQGNSA. The CDR3 has 14 residues. In DNA, the CDR3 is TGTGCCAGCAGCCCCGGGACCTCTGGAAACACCATATATTTT. This translates into CASSPGTSGNTIYF.

The rearrangement uses TRBV30 and TRBJ1-4; 9 positions agree with TRBD1. Trimming cost V 4 bases and J 8 bases; bases outside gene matches: 8. The CDR3 has 14 amino acids. Looked up from germline, CDR1 is GTSNPN and CDR2 is SVGIG (reference sequence). Here the CDR3 reads CAWTIGTGYEKLFF. CDR3 DNA: TGTGCCTGGACCATCGGGACAGGGTACGAAAAACTGTTTTTT.